Following are 31 T cell receptor beta chains from one sample sequenced in a study of T cells in women clearing cervical HPV infection. Assay used: immunoSEQ multiplex PCR; TCRdb lists only in-frame clones, some missing. The sample's table shows about 36,000 clones. The sequenced sample consisted of blood buffy coat. All receptors derive from a woman aged 18-69 years with a cervical HPV16 infection that either progressed to CIN3+ or cleared (not recorded which).

About this clone: The CDR3 end lies 3 residues beyond the end of the read and is filled in from the germline J gene. The J gene is TRBJ2-2, the V gene TRBV18; D possibly corresponds to TRBD1 (6 bases). The CDR3 runs 14 residues. CDR1 and CDR2 (germline): KGHSH, LQKENI. The sequenced CDR3 bases are TGTGCCTCAGGGGTGAGCTCCTATAATTCACCG. This codes for CASGVSSYNSP. The entire CDR3 reads CASGVSSYNSPLFF.

With respect to this clone: The CDR3 extends 3 residues past the end of the read, so its final part is completed from the germline J gene. This chain connects TRBV11-2 to TRBJ2-1; TRBD1 aligns across 9 bases. CDR1 and CDR2 from the germline V gene are SGHAT and FQNNGV. V was clipped by 3 bases and J by 4 bases; unmatched bases: 4. The CDR3 consists of 15 residues. CDR3: CASSFIGQGYNEQFF. The sequenced part of the CDR3 DNA is TGTGCCAGCAGCTTTATAGGACAGGGGTACAATGAG.

About this clone itself: The read is 3 residues too short to cover the CDR3 end, so that end is filled in from the germline J gene. This chain links TRBV2 with TRBJ2-7, with D uncertain. The CDR3 is made up of 14 amino acids. Germline lookup yields CDR1 SNHLY and CDR2 FYNNEI. The V gene lost 3 bases and the J gene lost 3 bases, with 12 bases spanning the gap. The CDR3 sequence is CASSELGSIYEQYF. CDR3 bases read: TGTGCCAGCAGTGAGCTCGGGTCGATCTACGAG.

In regard to this clone: The CDR3 end lies 3 residues beyond the end of the read and is filled in from the germline J gene. V gene TRBV7-8 combines with J gene TRBJ1-1; TRBD1 matches 7 bases. The CDR3 runs to 17 residues. Looked up from germline, CDR1 is SGHVS and CDR2 is FQNEAQ. The V segment lost 2 bases and the J segment 0 bases; nucleotides outside the gene matches: 9. The CDR3: CASSLRGRGEVNTEAFF. The covered CDR3 bases are TGTGCCAGCAGCTTACGAGGCAGGGGGGAAGTGAACACTGAA. The full variable domain, completed using reference TRBV7-8 and TRBJ1-1, is GAGVSQSPRYKVAKRGQDVALRCDPISGHVSLFWYQQALGQGPEFLTYFQNEAQLDKSGLPSDRFFAERPEGSVSTLKIQRTQQEDSAVYLCASSLRGRGEVNTEAFFGQGTRLTVV.

Note on this clone: From the germline J gene comes the end of the CDR3, since the read stops 3 residues before it. The chain employs TRBV18 and TRBJ2-4, with a tentative D call TRBD2 (6 bases). Germline assignment: CDR1 KGHSH and CDR2 LQKENI. This CDR3 has 13 amino acids. The CDR3 loop is CASSPPSGRPQYF. The DNA read from the CDR3 is TGTGCCAGCTCACCACCGTCGGGGAGGCCT.

Concerning this clone: The CDR3 is cut off 3 residues early in the read; its end comes from the germline J gene. The V call is TRBV20-1, the J call TRBJ2-5, with 13 nucleotides matching TRBD2. The J segment lost 5 bases and the V segment lost 0 bases, leaving 6 bases of the junction unmatched. CDR1 DFQATT and CDR2 SNEGSKA come from the germline V gene (reference sequence). The CDR3 has 16 amino acids. The CDR3 sequence is CSAREAPLAGGETQYF. The part of the CDR3 DNA that was read is TGCAGTGCTAGAGAGGCGCCACTAGCGGGGGGGGAGACC.

Note on this clone: The DNA ends 3 residues before the CDR3 does, and the rest of the CDR3 is filled in from the germline J gene. This chain joins TRBV2 and TRBJ2-5, with 8 bases lining up with TRBD1. Germline V CDR1 and CDR2: SNHLY, FYNNEI. The CDR3 is 16 amino acids. Incomplete CDR3 DNA: TGTGCCAGCAGCGAGGGCAGGGGGCTCGGCCCAGATACC. Protein: CASSEGRGLGPDT. The whole CDR3 reads CASSEGRGLGPDTQYF.

To note about this clone: The read terminates 3 residues before the CDR3 end, so the remaining end is supplied by the germline J gene. The genes are TRBV6-1 and TRBJ1-1; TRBD1 agrees at 9 bases. The trim removed 3 bases at V and 3 bases at J, leaving 8 bases unmatched. Germline CDR1 is MNHNS and CDR2 is SASEGT. This CDR3 has 16 residues. The DNA read from the CDR3 is TGTGCCAGCAGTGAGGAAACAGGGGGCAGGGACACTGAA. This sequence encodes CASSEETGGRDTE. The CDR3, in full, reads CASSEETGGRDTEAFF.

As for this clone: The CDR3 goes on 3 residues after the read ends, and that part is filled in from the germline J gene. The chain carries TRBV20-1 and TRBJ2-5; 8 bases agree with TRBD2. This CDR3 region has 11 residues. Germline assignment: CDR1 DFQATT and CDR2 SNEGSKA (reference sequence). The junction had 3 bases not matched to a gene; V was cut back by 8 bases and J by 4 bases. The CDR3 region is CSQAGGETQYF. The covered CDR3 bases are TGCAGTCAGGCGGGGGGAGAGACC.

Points on this clone: The DNA ends 3 residues before the CDR3 does, and the rest of the CDR3 is filled in from the germline J gene. The chain recombines TRBV19 with TRBJ1-3; D not resolved. The germline gives CDR1 LNHDA, CDR2 SQIVND (reference sequence). The germline V and J ends were trimmed by 1 base and 0 bases, with 7 bases remaining between them. The CDR3 runs 15 residues. CDR3 sequence: CASSIAHSSGNTIYF. The part of the CDR3 DNA that was read is TGTGCCAGTAGTATAGCCCACAGCTCTGGAAACACC.

Turning to this clone: The read ends 3 residues early relative to the CDR3; the germline J gene fills the gap. The V call is TRBV19, the J call TRBJ1-2; 8 bases match TRBD1. The CDR3 runs to 15 residues. Germline CDR1 is LNHDA and CDR2 is SQIVND (reference sequence). The CDR3: CASSIYRGTADTYTF. The sequenced CDR3 bases are TGTGCCAGTAGTATTTACAGGGGGACGGCAGATACC.

With respect to this clone: An end of the junction does not agree with germline; a read error may underlie this. Read data end 3 residues before the CDR3 end; the end is taken from the germline J gene. In the same sample, other DNA sequences code for this CDR3. This chain links TRBV7-9 with TRBJ1-3; D gene uncertain. This CDR3 has 15 amino acids. From germline, CDR1 is SEHNR and CDR2 FQNEAQ (reference sequence). CDR3 bases read: TGTGCCAGCAGCTCCCGGAAAGGGTTCGGAAACACA. Protein product: CASSSRKGFGNT. The whole CDR3 protein reads CASSSRKGFGNTIYF. Filled out from reference TRBV7-9 and TRBJ1-3, the complete variable domain reads DTGVSQNPRHKITKRGQNVTFRCDPISEHNRLYWYRQTLGQGPEFLTYFQNEAQLEKSRLLSDRFSAERPKGSFSTLEIQRTEQGDSAMYLCASSSRKGFGNTIYFGEGSWLTVV.

Remarks on this clone: The CDR3 goes on 3 residues after the read ends, and that part is filled in from the germline J gene. The J gene is TRBJ2-3, the V gene TRBV30, with 7 bases aligning to TRBD2. The CDR3 totals 13 residues. Germline V gene data show CDR1 as GTSNPN and CDR2 as SVGIG (reference sequence). CDR3 in amino acids: CAWTDGGKETQYF. Partial CDR3 DNA: TGTGCCTGGACGGACGGGGGGAAAGAGACG.

Worth noting for this clone: The read ends 3 residues early relative to the CDR3; the germline J gene fills the gap. The chain uses TRBV5-6 and TRBJ2-1, with 9 bases matching TRBD1. Per germline, CDR1 SGHDT and CDR2 YYEEEE. The CDR3 loop spans 15 amino acids. V lost 1 base and J lost 4; bases outside the gene matches: 3. The sequenced part of the CDR3 DNA is TGTGCCAGCAGCTTGTTGACAGGGGGGTACAATGAG. Translation: CASSLLTGGYNE. The CDR3 in full is CASSLLTGGYNEQFF.

Worth noting for this clone: Read sequence stops 3 residues before the CDR3 end, and the germline J gene provides the missing end. The chain has TRBV12-3 or TRBV12-4 and TRBJ1-1; 9 bases fit TRBD1. This CDR3 comprises 11 residues. This CDR3 reads CASSSQGAAFF. The CDR3 bases that were read are TGTGCCAGCAGTTCACAGGGGGCG.

For this clone: The read stops 3 residues short of the end of the CDR3; the missing end is completed from the germline J gene. The chain is built from TRBV5-8 and TRBJ2-3; maybe TRBD1 (6 bases). V was pared by 4 bases and J by 6 bases, with 15 bases between. The CDR3 is 14 residues long. Germline CDR1 SGHTS, CDR2 YDEGEE. CDR3 sequence reads: CASSQRQVVDTQYF. Incomplete CDR3 DNA: TGTGCCAGCAGCCAAAGACAGGTGGTGGATACG.

To note about this clone: The read stops 3 residues short of the end of the CDR3; the missing end is completed from the germline J gene. The V and J genes are TRBV11-2 and TRBJ1-5; D remains unclear. The germline V gene has CDR1 SGHAT and CDR2 FQNNGV. V was cut by 3 bases and J by 0 bases, with 3 bases left in between. The CDR3 length is 13 residues. CDR3 DNA, as far as it was read: TGTGCCAGCAGCTTCCTTAGCAATCAGCCC. Its protein product is CASSFLSNQP. The whole CDR3 sequence is CASSFLSNQPQHF.

As regards this clone: The DNA ends 3 residues before the CDR3 does, and the rest of the CDR3 is filled in from the germline J gene. The chain carries TRBV19 and TRBJ1-6; 9 nucleotides align to TRBD1. Germline-derived CDR1 and CDR2 are LNHDA and SQIVND (reference sequence). This CDR3 is 15 amino acids long. Losses at the gene ends were 7 bases for V and 5 bases for J; bases not matched to a gene: 6. Incomplete CDR3 DNA: TGTGCCAGTAAGACCGGGACAGGGCATAATTCACCC. This sequence encodes CASKTGTGHNSP. The whole CDR3 region reads CASKTGTGHNSPLHF. The variable domain in full, completed from reference TRBV19 and TRBJ1-6, reads DGGITQSPKYLFRKEGQNVTLSCEQNLNHDAMYWYRQDPGQGLRLIYYSQIVNDFQKGDIAEGYSVSREKKESFPLTVTSAQKNPTAFYLCASKTGTGHNSPLHFGNGTRLTVT.

As to this clone: The read falls 3 residues short of the CDR3 end, and the missing part is taken from the germline J gene. The genes are TRBV7-9 and TRBJ2-7; maybe TRBD2 (7 bases). The germline gives CDR1 SEHNR, CDR2 FQNEAQ (reference sequence). The CDR3 is made up of 14 amino acids. The germline V and J ends were trimmed by 3 bases and 5 bases, with 14 bases remaining between them. The sequenced CDR3 bases are TGTGCCAGCAGCTTGGAGGGGGGGTCGGACGAG. Amino acids: CASSLEGGSDE. The complete CDR3 sequence is CASSLEGGSDEQYF. Based on the CDR3 plus reference TRBV7-9 and TRBJ2-7, the full variable domain is DTGVSQNPRHKITKRGQNVTFRCDPISEHNRLYWYRQTLGQGPEFLTYFQNEAQLEKSRLLSDRFSAERPKGSFSTLEIQRTEQGDSAMYLCASSLEGGSDEQYFGPGTRLTVT.

As for this clone: The CDR3 extends 3 residues past the end of the read, so its final part is completed from the germline J gene. The chain has TRBV28 and TRBJ1-6; D is unclear. The CDR3 sequence is 16 residues long. CDR1 is MDHEN, CDR2 SYDVKM, per germline. V dropped 6 bases and J dropped 10 bases, with 22 bases sitting between them. This CDR3 reads CASSPGRERRISPLHF. Partial CDR3 DNA: TGTGCCAGCAGCCCCGGTCGGGAGCGGCGGATATCACCC.

This clone registers medium-sized by frequency. The CDR3 end lies 3 residues beyond the end of the read and is filled in from the germline J gene. V gene TRBV10-3 combines with J gene TRBJ2-5; 8 nucleotides align to TRBD1. The CDR3 length is 15 residues. The junction had 7 bases not matched to a gene; V was cut back by 3 bases and J by 4 bases. Germline values: CDR1 ENHRY, CDR2 SYGVKD. CDR3 loop: CAISDGQGATETQYF. The DNA read from the CDR3 is TGTGCCATCAGTGATGGACAGGGAGCGACAGAGACC.

Of note for this clone: The read halts 3 residues ahead of the CDR3 end, with the missing end drawn from the germline J gene. J is TRBJ1-5 and V is TRBV2; 7 nucleotides align to TRBD1. This CDR3 region has 13 residues. Per germline, CDR1 SNHLY and CDR2 FYNNEI. V was pared by 6 bases and J by 2 bases, with 1 base of the junction left unmatched. The sequenced CDR3 bases are TGTGCCAGCAGCGGACAGGGCAATCAGCCC. It codes for CASSGQGNQP. The full CDR3 is CASSGQGNQPQHF.

Points on this clone: The read ends 3 residues shy of where the CDR3 ends; the end is completed using the germline J gene. The J gene is TRBJ2-3, the V gene TRBV13; D is unresolved. Germline V gene lookup returns CDR1 PRHDT and CDR2 FYEKMQ (reference sequence). The CDR3 loop spans 14 amino acids. Deletions cut 2 bases from V and 6 bases from J, with 12 bases between. CDR3 region: CASSLSLGRDTQYF. CDR3 DNA (partial): TGTGCCAGCAGCTTATCGCTCGGCAGGGATACG.

A remark on this clone: The read terminates 3 residues before the CDR3 end, so the remaining end is supplied by the germline J gene. The chain combines TRBV18 with TRBJ2-4, with D possibly being TRBD2 (5 bases). This CDR3 contains 18 residues. Looked up from germline, CDR1 is KGHSH and CDR2 is LQKENI. CDR3 in amino acids: CASSPVRSLFHGDYGQYF. The sequenced part of the CDR3 DNA is TGTGCCAGCTCACCAGTGAGGAGCCTATTTCATGGCGACTATGGT. The full variable domain, rest sourced from reference TRBV18 and TRBJ2-4, is NAGVMQNPRHLVRRRGQEARLRCSPMKGHSHVYWYRQLPEEGLKFMVYLQKENIIDESGMPKERFSAEFPKEGPSILRIQQVVRGDSAAYFCASSPVRSLFHGDYGQYFGAGTRLSVL.

As for this clone: The missing CDR3 end, 3 residues past where the read stops, is filled in from the germline J gene. The chain has TRBV14 and TRBJ2-1, with 9 nucleotides matching TRBD2. CDR1 is SGHDN, CDR2 FVKESK, per germline. J was trimmed by 8 bases and V by 1 base; bases with no gene match: 6. The CDR3 is made up of 15 amino acids. The CDR3 protein is CASSQVAGVWDEQFF. The CDR3 bases that were read are TGTGCCAGCAGCCAAGTAGCGGGGGTTTGGGATGAG. The entire variable domain, with the rest obtained from reference TRBV14 and TRBJ2-1, is as follows: EAGVTQFPSHSVIEKGQTVTLRCDPISGHDNLYWYRRVMGKEIKFLLHFVKESKQDESGMPNNRFLAERTGGTYSTLKVQPAELEDSGVYFCASSQVAGVWDEQFFGPGTRLTVL.

In the case of this clone: The read finishes 3 residues shy of the CDR3 end, and the germline J gene is used to complete it. V usage is TRBV12-3 or TRBV12-4 and J usage is TRBJ2-3; TRBD2 aligns across 8 bases. The CDR3 spans 15 residues. V gave up 5 bases and J gave up 6 bases; unmatched junction bases: 10. CDR3 DNA, as far as it was read: TGTGCCAGCAGTGATGGCGGGGGGCTGAGGGATACG. This encodes CASSDGGGLRDT. The whole CDR3 reads CASSDGGGLRDTQYF.

As to this clone: The CDR3 end falls 3 residues outside the read, so it is completed with the germline J gene. This chain connects TRBV12-3 or TRBV12-4 to TRBJ2-5; D is unresolved. Trimming left V 5 bases short and J 5 bases short, with 9 bases between. The CDR3 spans 12 residues. The CDR3 loop reads CASSRLGETQYF. Incomplete CDR3 DNA: TGTGCCAGCAGTCGTTTAGGGGAGACC.

With respect to this clone: The CDR3 is cut off 3 residues early in the read; its end comes from the germline J gene. This chain connects TRBV2 to TRBJ1-1; TRBD1 is a possible D gene (5 bases). The V and J ends lost 6 bases and 1 base respectively, with 24 bases between them. The CDR3 has 18 residues. CDR1 is SNHLY, CDR2 FYNNEI, per germline. The CDR3 DNA, read in part, is TGTGCCAGCAGGAGAGGGCAGGGTTGGGGTGAGGCGAACACTGAA. Protein product: CASRRGQGWGEANTE. The entire CDR3 protein reads CASRRGQGWGEANTEAFF.

Regarding this clone: One end of the junction fails to match germline, which may point to a read error. The CDR3 end falls 3 residues outside the read, so it is completed with the germline J gene. This chain links TRBV10-3 with TRBJ2-3, with TRBD1 matching 7 bases. Looked up from germline, CDR1 is ENHRY and CDR2 is SYGVKD. The CDR3 is 16 residues long. CDR3 DNA (partial): TGTGCCATCAGTGAAAGTGACAGGGTGGGTTCAGAGACG. This translates into CAISESDRVGSET. The CDR3, in full, reads CAISESDRVGSETQYF.

A note on this clone: The CDR3 is cut off 3 residues early in the read; its end comes from the germline J gene. The genes are TRBV20-1 and TRBJ2-3, with 11 bases lining up with TRBD2. Germline assignment: CDR1 DFQATT and CDR2 SNEGSKA (reference sequence). The CDR3 totals 15 residues. The V segment lost 5 bases and the J segment 5 bases; nucleotides outside the gene matches: 9. CDR3 protein: CSASDASGGLDTQYF. The sequenced CDR3 bases are TGCAGTGCTTCAGACGCTAGCGGGGGGTTAGATACG.

Worth noting for this clone: Coverage ceases 3 residues before the CDR3 finishes, and the germline J gene fills in the end. The chain recombines TRBV5-1 with TRBJ2-2; 9 bases fit TRBD1. J gave up 5 bases and V 5 bases, and 4 bases lay outside the gene matches. This CDR3 is 14 amino acids long. CDR1 and CDR2 (germline): SGHRS, YFSETQ. The CDR3 spells CASSRDRETGELFF. The CDR3 bases that were read are TGCGCCAGCAGTCGGGACAGGGAAACCGGGGAG. The full variable domain, completed using reference TRBV5-1 and TRBJ2-2, is KAGVTQTPRYLIKTRGQQVTLSCSPISGHRSVSWYQQTPGQGLQFLFEYFSETQRNKGNFPGRFSGRQFSNSRSEMNVSTLELGDSALYLCASSRDRETGELFFGEGSRLTVL.